The T cell receptor beta chain described here comes from a study of OX40 agonist ivuxolimab in advanced cancers. General study points: Expansion of clones was among the lowest in partial responders at 0.1-3.0 mg/kg.

This table comes from immunoSEQ multiplex PCR, and its TCRdb copy is limited to in-frame clones, with some not included. The sample consists of roughly 75,000 clones, 80% to 90% of them appearing once. On this clone: Its specificity is not known.

Material: CD4+ or CD8+ T cells sorted from blood, obtained in a trial of the OX40 agonist ivuxolimab. The source is an adult with an advanced solid tumor such as melanoma, head and neck, liver or kidney cancer.

Here the CDR3 DNA reads TGTGCCAGCAGCTTATCACCTGGGGATTCACCCCTCCACTTT. Amino acids: CASSLSPGDSPLHF. The chain links TRBV5-6 to TRBJ1-6, with D unresolved. Trimming left V 2 bases short and J 8 bases short, with 11 bases between. Germline V CDR1 and CDR2: SGHDT, YYEEEE. This CDR3 is 14 amino acids long.